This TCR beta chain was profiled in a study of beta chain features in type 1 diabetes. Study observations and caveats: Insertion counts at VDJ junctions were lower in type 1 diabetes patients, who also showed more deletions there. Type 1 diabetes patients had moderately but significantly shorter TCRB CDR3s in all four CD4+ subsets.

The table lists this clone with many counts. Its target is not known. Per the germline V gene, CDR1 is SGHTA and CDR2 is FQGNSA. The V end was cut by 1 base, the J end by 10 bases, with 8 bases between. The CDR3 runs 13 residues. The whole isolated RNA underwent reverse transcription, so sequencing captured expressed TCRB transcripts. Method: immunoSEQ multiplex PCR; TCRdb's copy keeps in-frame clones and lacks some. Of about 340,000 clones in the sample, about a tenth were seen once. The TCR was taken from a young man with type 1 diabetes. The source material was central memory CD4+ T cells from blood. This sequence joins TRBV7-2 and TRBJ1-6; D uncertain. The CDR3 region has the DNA TGTGCCAGCAGCTTAGGATTCCGGTCACCCCTCCACTTT. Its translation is CASSLGFRSPLHF.